This TCR beta chain was profiled in a study of cytomegalovirus exposure and HLA in healthy donors. This CDR3 comprises 15 residues. The study ran its PCR with 60 Vbeta and 13 Jbeta primers. TCRdb's copy holds only in-frame clones and misses some; the assay was immunoSEQ multiplex PCR. The data contain roughly 130,000 clones, just over 65% of them singletons. The study's findings and limits: Per a prior analysis, the majority of TCR beta V segments were productive roughly 90% or roughly 30% of the time. Sequencing depth across donors, presence/absence analyses assumed, was roughly uniform. Cytomegalovirus-associated status was assigned to 150 or so TCR beta chains.

As regards this clone: Its specificity is unknown.

The sample was PBMCs. The rearrangement links TRBV21-1 to TRBJ1-5; no DNA check was done on the table's D call, TRBD1. TRBV21-1 is a recognized pseudogene. This sequence was found in a woman aged 60 to 75 in good health and CMV-seronegative. CDR3 bases: TGTGCCAGCAGAAACAGACAGGCCCACTGGCAGCCCCAGCATTTT. Its protein product is CASRNRQAHWQPQHF.